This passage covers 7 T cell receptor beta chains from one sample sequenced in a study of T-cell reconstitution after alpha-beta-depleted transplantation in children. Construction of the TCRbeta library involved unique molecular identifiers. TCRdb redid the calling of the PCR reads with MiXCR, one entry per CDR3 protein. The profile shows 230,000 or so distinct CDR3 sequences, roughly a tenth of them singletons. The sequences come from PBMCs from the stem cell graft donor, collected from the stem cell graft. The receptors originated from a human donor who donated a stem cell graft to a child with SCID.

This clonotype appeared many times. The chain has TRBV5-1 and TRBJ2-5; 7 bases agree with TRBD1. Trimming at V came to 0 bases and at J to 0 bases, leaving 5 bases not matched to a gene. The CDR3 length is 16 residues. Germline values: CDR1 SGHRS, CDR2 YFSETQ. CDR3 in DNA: TGCGCCAGCAGCTTGGAAGCAGGGGGTTACCAAGAGACCCAGTACTTC. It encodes CASSLEAGGYQETQYF.

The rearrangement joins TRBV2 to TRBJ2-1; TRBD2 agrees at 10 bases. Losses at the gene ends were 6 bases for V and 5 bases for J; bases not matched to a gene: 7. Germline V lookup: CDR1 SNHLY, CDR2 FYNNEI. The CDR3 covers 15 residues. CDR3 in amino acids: CASRQTSGVHNEQFF. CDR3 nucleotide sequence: TGTGCCAGCAGGCAAACTAGCGGGGTCCACAATGAGCAGTTCTTC.

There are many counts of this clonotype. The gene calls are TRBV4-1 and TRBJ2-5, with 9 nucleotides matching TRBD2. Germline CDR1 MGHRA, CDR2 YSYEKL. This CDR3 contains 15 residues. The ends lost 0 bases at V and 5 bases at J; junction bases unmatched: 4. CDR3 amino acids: CASSQERGGSETQYF. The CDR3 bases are TGCGCCAGCAGCCAAGAGCGGGGGGGCTCGGAGACCCAGTACTTC.

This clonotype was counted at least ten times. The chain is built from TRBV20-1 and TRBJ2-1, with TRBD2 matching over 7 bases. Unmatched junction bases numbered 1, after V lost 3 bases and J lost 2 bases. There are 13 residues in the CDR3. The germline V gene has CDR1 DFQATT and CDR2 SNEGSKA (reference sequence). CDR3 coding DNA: TGCAGTGCTAGCGGGGGGACCTACAATGAGCAGTTCTTC. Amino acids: CSASGGTYNEQFF.

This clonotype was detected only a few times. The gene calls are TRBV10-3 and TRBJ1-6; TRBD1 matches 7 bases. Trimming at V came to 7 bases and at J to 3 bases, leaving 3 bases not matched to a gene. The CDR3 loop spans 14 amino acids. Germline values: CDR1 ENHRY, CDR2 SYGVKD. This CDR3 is CAIIPGGYNSPLHF. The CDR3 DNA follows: TGTGCCATCATTCCAGGGGGCTATAATTCACCCCTCCACTTT.

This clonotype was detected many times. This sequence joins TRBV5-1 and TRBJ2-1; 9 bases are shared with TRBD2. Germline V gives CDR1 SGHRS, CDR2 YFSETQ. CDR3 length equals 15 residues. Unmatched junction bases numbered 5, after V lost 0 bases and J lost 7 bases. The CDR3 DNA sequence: TGCGCCAGCAGCTTGGAGGCTAGCGGGGTTAATGAGCAGTTCTTC. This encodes CASSLEASGVNEQFF.

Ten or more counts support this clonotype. The CDR3 DNA follows: TGTGCCAGCAGCTCTGGGGGCCCCGAGGGACTGAAATACGAGCAGTACTTC. As protein: CASSSGGPEGLKYEQYF. The genes are TRBV7-2 and TRBJ2-7, with D tentatively TRBD1 or TRBD2 (6 bases each). The length of the CDR3 is 17 residues. Trimming removed 4 bases at V and 4 bases at J, with 23 bases between. Germline lookup yields CDR1 SGHTA and CDR2 FQGNSA.